The present T cell receptor (beta chain) was sequenced within a study of blood T cell repertoires in COVID-19 (dated by TCRdb to about 2020). About the full investigation: Samples covering the acute and convalescent phases of COVID-19 were provided by collaborators in the United States, Italy and Spain. The prospective study material was composed of cDNA or gDNA derived from T cells, B-cell-depleted T cells, or PBMCs. Subjects who had been exposed to COVID-19, were actively infected with it, or had recovered from it provided the deeply sampled blood TCRbeta repertoires that made up the dataset. The repertoires were released in a freely available public database intended as a resource for research on the immune response to SARS-CoV-2. The samples were drawn from two sources: the first 160 participants of the ongoing ImmuneRACE study, and over 950 subjects contributed by 6 global collaborators. Nearly every sample came with metadata listing a de-identified subject ID, COVID-19 status, age in years and sex. Where HLA class I and class II types were available, the types were taken from metadata supplied by the sample provider, not from assay-based typing.

The paper as a whole reports these results and caveats: Clinical and demographic metadata were provided uncurated, with the amount varying by source and participant.

This clone occurred a few times. Its antigen remains unidentified. The record has no base qualities; no much larger clone is one base away. Participants in the prospective study were aged about 18 to 89 years, lived in 20 to 25 United States geographic areas, and enrolled through a virtual design. In the prospective study, participants were assigned to cohorts based on the clinical history participants reported in a screening survey and a study questionnaire. In the prospective study, whole blood, serum and a nasopharyngeal or oropharyngeal swab were collected from each participant by mobile phlebotomists. Over a roughly 2-month period, participants in the prospective study had the option of providing additional blood draws and questionnaires. Before DNA extraction, prospective study blood samples were shipped either frozen or at room temperature. Taken from the germline V gene, the CDR1 and CDR2 loops are SQVTM and ANQGSEA. Spanning cysteine to phenylalanine, the CDR3 consists of 12 amino acids. The CDR3 DNA has 36 bases and is translated from base 1. V is cut by 4 bases and J by 4 bases, and the space between the germline ends is 10 bases.

TCRbeta CDR3 regions were amplified from genomic DNA using the immunoSEQ Assay, a bias-controlled multiplex PCR. The paper's processing steps were these. Nucleated cell counts per sample were estimated from amplification of reference gene primers within the assay. Sequence reads were collapsed and filtered to measure the absolute abundance of every unique TCRbeta CDR3 rearrangement. For each sample, productive Simpson clonality was calculated by taking the square root of Simpson's diversity index across productive rearrangements. The table was pulled from immuneACCESS by TCRdb, which kept in-frame rearrangements only. Such tables lose some clones; where checked, under half of the loss comes from unresolved V genes, and the rest has no known cause. The V and J calls and the clone size are those of that table, but D and trimming were determined from the DNA. The sample has about 210,000 clones on record, approximately 80% of them singletons. 4.3% of the sample goes to the ten largest clones.

The chain is made from TRBV29-1 and TRBJ1-1, and the D gene may be TRBD1, 6 bases matching. The TCR sequence derives from a man aged 25-45 years with acute COVID-19. The specimen was PBMCs or T cells enriched from blood (not recorded which). The CDR3 sequence is CSVAWGPTEAFF. The DNA sequence is given as TGCAGCGTTGCTTGGGGGCCCACTGAAGCTTTCTTT.